The T cell receptor (beta chain) described here comes from a study of OX40 agonist ivuxolimab in advanced cancers. The wider study: Of the participants, around 39% had some prior anti-PD-1, anti-PD-L1 or anti-CTLA-4 therapy, which was allowed.

Concerning this clone: Its antigen remains unidentified.

Method: immunoSEQ multiplex PCR; TCRdb's copy keeps in-frame clones and lacks some. The sample consists of about 60,000 clones, approximately 90% of them appearing once. Trimming stripped 3 bases from V and 2 bases from J, with 8 bases between. This CDR3 is 14 amino acids long. Per germline, CDR1 SNHLY and CDR2 FYNNEI. The study's findings and limits: The authors also found low normalized T-cell clonal expansion in some nonresponders. Expanded clones were, on average, more numerous among CD8+ T cells than CD4+.

The sample was CD4+ or CD8+ T cells sorted from blood, taken in a trial of the OX40 agonist ivuxolimab. The chain joins TRBV2 to TRBJ1-5; D gene uncertain. This TCR derives from an adult with an advanced solid tumor such as melanoma, head and neck, liver or kidney cancer. DNA of the CDR3: TGTGCCAGCAGTGAGTTTAGGGGCAATCAGCCCCAGCATTTT. It yields the protein CASSEFRGNQPQHF.